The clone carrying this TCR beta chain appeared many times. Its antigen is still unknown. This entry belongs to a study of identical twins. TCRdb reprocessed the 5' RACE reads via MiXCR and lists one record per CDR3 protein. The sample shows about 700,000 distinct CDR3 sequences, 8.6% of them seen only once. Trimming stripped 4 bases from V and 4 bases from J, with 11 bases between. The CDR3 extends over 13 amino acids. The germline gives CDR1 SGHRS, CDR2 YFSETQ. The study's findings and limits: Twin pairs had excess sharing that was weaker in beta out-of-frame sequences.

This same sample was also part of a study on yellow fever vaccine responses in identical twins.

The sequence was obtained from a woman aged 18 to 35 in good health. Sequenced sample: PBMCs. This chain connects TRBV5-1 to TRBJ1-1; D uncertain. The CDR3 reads CASSQLTSTEAFF. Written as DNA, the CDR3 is TGCGCCAGCAGCCAACTCACAAGCACTGAAGCTTTCTTT.